This TCR beta chain appears in the sequencing data of a study of cytomegalovirus exposure and HLA in healthy donors. Points from the study as a whole: As confirmed in vitro, a few CMV-associated chains were specific for CMV antigens.

Trimming cost V 5 bases and J 7 bases; bases outside gene matches: 16. There are 16 residues in the CDR3. Germline V gene data show CDR1 as SEHNR and CDR2 as FQNEAQ (reference sequence). With respect to this clone: Its antigen is not identified.

Everyone who donated was a healthy bone marrow donor. Primers for the PCR totalled 60 Vbeta and 13 Jbeta. Assay used: immunoSEQ multiplex PCR; TCRdb lists only in-frame clones, some missing. The data contain about 160,000 clones, roughly 85% of them seen just once; the ten biggest clones take up 0.75% to 0.95%. The TCR originated in a woman aged 25 to 39 in good health and CMV-seronegative. The sample consisted of PBMCs. The chain couples TRBV7-9 to TRBJ1-2; the match to TRBD1 covers 7 bases. CDR3 residues: CASSPVVDRVIAGYTF. DNA of the CDR3: TGTGCCAGCAGCCCGGTGGTAGACAGGGTAATTGCTGGCTACACCTTC. Filled out from reference TRBV7-9 and TRBJ1-2, the complete variable domain reads DTGVSQNPRHKITKRGQNVTFRCDPISEHNRLYWYRQTLGQGPEFLTYFQNEAQLEKSRLLSDRFSAERPKGSFSTLEIQRTEQGDSAMYLCASSPVVDRVIAGYTFGSGTRLTVV.